The present entry profiles one TCR beta chain with its context. The junction and the germline gene differ at one end; a read error may be behind it. This specimen belongs to a study of molecular identifiers for immune sequencing clone quantification. TCRdb reprocessed the PCR reads via MiXCR and lists one record per CDR3 protein. The table records 100,000 or so distinct CDR3 sequences, less than 35% of them present only once. This CDR3 region has 13 residues. Germline CDR1 and CDR2: SEHNR and FQNEAQ (reference sequence). This TCR derives from a human donor in good health. Some libraries in this study had Jurkat cell RNA spiked in. This chain uses TRBV7-9 with TRBJ2-7; D perhaps matches TRBD2 (5 bases). Sequencing was carried out using naive CD8+ T cells from blood, with Jurkat cell RNA spiked in. The subset is: FACS-sorted CD8+CD4-CCR7+CD45RA+ naive T cells. The CDR3 loop reads CASSRLPDIEQNF. The CDR3 region has the DNA TGTGCCAGCAGCCGACTACCCGACATCGAGCAGAACTTC.